This is a list of T cell receptor beta chains from one sample in a study of CD8 T cells in ankylosing spondylitis. TCRdb re-called the 5' RACE reads with MiXCR, one entry per CDR3 protein. The data contain some 700,000 distinct CDR3 sequences, 15% to 20% of them singletons. Sequenced material: blood, either unsorted or a sorted T cell fraction (not recorded which). The receptors were gathered from a male donor with ankylosing spondylitis. Each CDR3 is given with its conserved first and last residue. The D gene is left open where the match is weak. Not every row has a clone size; where given, it reads once, few, many or a size class.

>NA|TRBJ1-1|TRBV12-3/TRBV12-4|NA
CASTDGRNTEAFF
TGTGCCAGCACCGATGGCAGGAACACTGAAGCTTTCTTT
>NA|TRBJ1-1|TRBV24-1|NA
CATSVREGTEAFF
TGTGCCACCAGTGTCAGGGAAGGAACTGAAGCTTTCTTT
>few|TRBJ2-2|TRBV12-3/TRBV12-4|NA
CASSLEVPGELFF
TGTGCCAGCAGTTTGGAGGTCCCCGGGGAGCTGTTTTTT
>NA|TRBJ1-5|TRBV4-3|NA
CASSQERDVNQPQHF
TGCGCCAGCAGCCAAGAACGGGATGTTAATCAGCCCCAGCATTTT
>NA|TRBJ2-7|TRBV30|NA
CAWSFLARDEQYF
TGTGCCTGGAGTTTTCTAGCTCGGGACGAGCAGTACTTC
>NA|TRBJ2-6|TRBV6-2/TRBV6-3|NA
CASSQVWALPGANVLTF
TGTGCCAGCAGCCAGGTTTGGGCTCTCCCTGGGGCCAACGTCCTGACTTTC
>few|TRBJ2-7|TRBV7-9|TRBD1
CASSLVRGGQGSYEQYF
TGTGCCAGCAGCTTAGTTCGTGGGGGACAGGGATCCTACGAGCAGTACTTC
>NA|TRBJ1-3|TRBV9|NA
CASSSGDTSSGNTIYF
TGTGCCAGCAGCTCGGGGGACACCAGCTCTGGAAACACCATATATTTT
>NA|TRBJ2-5|TRBV20-1|NA
CSARPATTRETQYF
TGCAGTGCTAGACCAGCGACGACGAGGGAGACCCAGTACTTC
>once|TRBJ2-3|TRBV20-1|TRBD1
CSAFLRQGSTDTQYF
TGCAGTGCCTTCCTCCGACAGGGTAGCACAGATACGCAGTATTTT
>NA|TRBJ2-7|TRBV20-1|TRBD1
CSASDRSGRHEQYF
TGCAGTGCTTCGGACAGGTCGGGTAGGCACGAGCAGTACTTC
>NA|TRBJ2-2|TRBV28|NA
CASSSPTGEDTGELFF
TGTGCCAGCAGTTCCCCAACAGGGGAGGATACCGGGGAGCTGTTTTTT
>NA|TRBJ2-5|TRBV5-1|NA
CASSFSAETQYF
TGCGCCAGCAGCTTCTCGGCTGAGACCCAGTACTTC
>NA|TRBJ1-2|TRBV7-8|NA
CASSRDQGSYGYTF
TGTGCCAGCAGCAGAGACCAGGGGTCCTATGGCTACACCTTC
>few|TRBJ1-4|TRBV20-1|NA
CSARDRHSLKGEKLFF
TGCAGTGCTAGAGACCGCCATTCCTTAAAGGGCGAAAAACTGTTTTTT
>NA|TRBJ2-1|TRBV29-1|NA
CSVYRSYNEQFF
TGCAGCGTGTACCGCTCCTACAATGAGCAGTTCTTC
>few|TRBJ1-1|TRBV20-1|NA
CSARDWGANEAFF
TGCAGTGCTAGAGACTGGGGGGCAAATGAAGCTTTCTTT
>NA|TRBJ1-3|TRBV4-1|NA
CASSQGPGRSGNTIYF
TGCGCCAGCAGCCAAGGGCCAGGGCGATCTGGAAACACCATATATTTT
>many|TRBJ2-7|TRBV29-1|NA
CSVARGPSYEQYF
TGCAGCGTTGCACGGGGGCCCTCCTACGAGCAGTACTTC
>NA|TRBJ1-1|TRBV20-1|NA
CSARKTGRQNTEAFF
TGCAGTGCTAGGAAAACGGGACGGCAGAACACTGAAGCTTTCTTT
>NA|TRBJ2-5|TRBV12-3/TRBV12-4|TRBD2
CASSPISGSLETQYF
TGTGCCAGCAGCCCGATCAGCGGGAGCTTGGAGACCCAGTACTTC
>few|TRBJ1-1|TRBV5-1|TRBD1
CASSRRGQGYTEAFF
TGCGCCAGCAGCCGCAGGGGACAGGGGTACACTGAAGCTTTCTTT
>once|TRBJ2-5|TRBV3-1|NA
CASSQTTKGVETQYF
TGTGCCAGCAGCCAAACGACCAAAGGAGTTGAGACCCAGTACTTC
>NA|TRBJ1-1|TRBV5-1|TRBD1
CASSNRGQGSTEAFF
TGCGCCAGCAGCAATAGGGGACAGGGGTCCACTGAAGCTTTCTTT
>few|TRBJ1-2|TRBV21-1|NA
CASSTRTGYCYGYTF
TGTGCCAGCAGCACAAGGACAGGGTATTGCTATGGCTACACCTTC
>few|TRBJ1-2|TRBV10-3|TRBD1
CAISESRDRSGYTF
TGTGCCATCAGTGAGTCCCGGGACAGGAGTGGCTACACCTTC
>few|TRBJ1-5|TRBV5-6|NA
CASSLLGGSSNQPQHF
TGTGCCAGCAGCTTACTAGGGGGTTCCAGCAATCAGCCCCAGCATTTT
>NA|TRBJ2-7|TRBV29-1|NA
CSVLIVGGPKQYF
TGCAGCGTATTGATCGTTGGGGGGCCTAAGCAGTACTTC
>NA|TRBJ1-1|TRBV12-3/TRBV12-4|NA
CASNPNRLGVNTEAFF
TGTGCCAGCAATCCTAACAGGTTGGGGGTGAACACTGAAGCTTTCTTT
>NA|TRBJ1-6|TRBV20-1|NA
CSASGEGGNSPLHF
TGCAGTGCTAGCGGGGAAGGGGGTAATTCACCCCTCCACTTT
>NA|TRBJ2-1|TRBV3-1|TRBD2
CASSPITGRTYNEQFF
TGTGCCAGCAGCCCAATCACCGGGAGGACCTACAATGAGCAGTTCTTC
>NA|TRBJ2-7|TRBV18|NA
CASSVQGNSYEQYF
TGTGCCAGCTCAGTACAGGGAAACTCCTACGAGCAGTACTTC
>few|TRBJ2-3|TRBV20-1|TRBD1
CSATGERFGVYTDTQYF
TGCAGTGCGACAGGGGAACGTTTTGGGGTATACACAGATACGCAGTATTTT
>NA|TRBJ2-5|TRBV18|NA
CASSPQIKETQYF
TGTGCCAGCTCACCCCAGATTAAAGAGACCCAGTACTTC
>NA|TRBJ1-1|TRBV9|TRBD1
CASSVEDRGHAFF
TGTGCCAGCAGCGTAGAAGACAGGGGTCATGCTTTCTTT
>few|TRBJ2-3|TRBV20-1|NA
CSARGDTTSTDTQYF
TGCAGTGCTAGAGGGGACACCACGAGCACAGATACGCAGTATTTT
>NA|TRBJ2-6|TRBV27|TRBD1
CASSSPRTGPSGANVLTF
TGTGCCAGCAGTTCCCCACGGACAGGTCCCTCTGGGGCCAACGTCCTGACTTTC
>NA|TRBJ2-5|TRBV11-2|NA
CASRLRETQYF
TGTGCCAGCAGACTCCGGGAGACCCAGTACTTC
>many|TRBJ1-2|TRBV12-3/TRBV12-4|TRBD1
CASSYQGQGNPRDYTF
TGTGCCAGCAGTTATCAAGGACAGGGAAACCCACGGGACTACACCTTC
>NA|TRBJ1-1|TRBV4-2|TRBD1
CASSHFLPGQFSFREAEAFF
TGTGCCAGCAGCCATTTTCTACCGGGACAGTTCTCTTTTCGAGAGGCTGAAGCTTTCTTT
>few|TRBJ2-1|TRBV18|TRBD2
CASSPLAGEGEQFF
TGTGCCAGCTCACCTCTAGCGGGAGAAGGTGAGCAGTTCTTC